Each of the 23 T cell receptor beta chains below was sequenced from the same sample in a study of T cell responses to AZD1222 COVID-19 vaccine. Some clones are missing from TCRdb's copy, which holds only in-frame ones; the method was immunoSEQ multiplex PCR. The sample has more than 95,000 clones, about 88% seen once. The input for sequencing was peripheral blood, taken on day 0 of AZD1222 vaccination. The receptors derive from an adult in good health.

The CDR3 loop reads CATSDISASSYNEQFF. The CDR3 coding sequence is TGTGCCACCAGTGATATTAGCGCGAGCTCCTACAATGAGCAGTTCTTC. The V and J genes are TRBV24-1 and TRBJ2-1; D is perhaps TRBD2 (5 bases). Trimming left V 3 bases short and J 0 bases short, with 11 bases between. CDR3 length: 16 residues. Germline V gene lookup returns CDR1 KGHDR and CDR2 SFDVKD.

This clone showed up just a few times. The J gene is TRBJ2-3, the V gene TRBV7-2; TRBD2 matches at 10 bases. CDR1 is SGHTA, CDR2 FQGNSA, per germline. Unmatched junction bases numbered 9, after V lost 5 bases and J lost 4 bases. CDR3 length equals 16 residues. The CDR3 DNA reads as TGTGCCAGCAGCCCAAGACTAGCGGGCCTGCCAGATACGCAGTATTTT. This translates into CASSPRLAGLPDTQYF.

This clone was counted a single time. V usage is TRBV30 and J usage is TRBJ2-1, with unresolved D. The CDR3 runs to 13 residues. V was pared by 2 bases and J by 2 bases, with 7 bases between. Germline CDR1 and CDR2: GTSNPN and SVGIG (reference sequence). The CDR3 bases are TGTGCCTGGAGTCGGGCGACCTACAATGAGCAGTTCTTC. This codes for CAWSRATYNEQFF.

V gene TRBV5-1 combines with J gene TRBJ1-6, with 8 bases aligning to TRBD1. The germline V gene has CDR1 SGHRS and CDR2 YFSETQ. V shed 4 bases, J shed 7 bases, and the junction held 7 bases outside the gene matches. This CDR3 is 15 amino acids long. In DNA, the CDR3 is TGCGCCAGCAGCACCTCGGGACAGGAGAATTCACCCCTCCACTTT. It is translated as CASSTSGQENSPLHF. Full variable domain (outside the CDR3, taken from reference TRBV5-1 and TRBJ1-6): KAGVTQTPRYLIKTRGQQVTLSCSPISGHRSVSWYQQTPGQGLQFLFEYFSETQRNKGNFPGRFSGRQFSNSRSEMNVSTLELGDSALYLCASSTSGQENSPLHFGNGTRLTVT.

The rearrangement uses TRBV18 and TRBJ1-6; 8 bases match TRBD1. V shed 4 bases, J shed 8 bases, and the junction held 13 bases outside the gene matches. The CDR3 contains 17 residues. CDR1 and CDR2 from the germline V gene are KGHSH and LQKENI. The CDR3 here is CASSHAGTGLGHSPLHF. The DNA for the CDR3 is TGTGCCAGCTCACACGCTGGGACAGGCCTTGGTCATTCACCCCTCCACTTT.

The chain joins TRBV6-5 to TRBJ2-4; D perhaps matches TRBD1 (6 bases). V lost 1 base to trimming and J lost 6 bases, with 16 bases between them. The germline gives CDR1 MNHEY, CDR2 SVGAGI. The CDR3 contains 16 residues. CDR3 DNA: TGTGCCAGCAGTTACTTCCCGGACAGCCCTGGAAACATTCAGTACTTC. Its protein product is CASSYFPDSPGNIQYF.

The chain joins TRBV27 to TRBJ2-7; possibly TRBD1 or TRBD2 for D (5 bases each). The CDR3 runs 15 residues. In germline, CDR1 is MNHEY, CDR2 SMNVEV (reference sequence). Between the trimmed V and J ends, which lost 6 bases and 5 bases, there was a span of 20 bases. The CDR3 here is CASRRVKGPADEQYF. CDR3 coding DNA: TGTGCCAGCAGACGCGTGAAGGGACCGGCGGACGAGCAGTACTTC.

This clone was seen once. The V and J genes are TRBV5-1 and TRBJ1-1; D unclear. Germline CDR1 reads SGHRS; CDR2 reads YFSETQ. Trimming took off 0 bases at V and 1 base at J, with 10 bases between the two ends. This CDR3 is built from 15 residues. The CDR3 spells CASSLVRLGNTEAFF. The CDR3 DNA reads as TGCGCCAGCAGCTTGGTAAGGTTGGGGAACACTGAAGCTTTCTTT. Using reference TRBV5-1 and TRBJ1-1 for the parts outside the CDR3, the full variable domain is KAGVTQTPRYLIKTRGQQVTLSCSPISGHRSVSWYQQTPGQGLQFLFEYFSETQRNKGNFPGRFSGRQFSNSRSEMNVSTLELGDSALYLCASSLVRLGNTEAFFGQGTRLTVV.

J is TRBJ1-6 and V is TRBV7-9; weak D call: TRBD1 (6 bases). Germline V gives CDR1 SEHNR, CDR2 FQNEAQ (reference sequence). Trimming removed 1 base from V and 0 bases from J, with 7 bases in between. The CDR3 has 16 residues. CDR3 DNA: TGTGCCAGCAGCTTAGGGGACAACTCCTATAATTCACCCCTCCACTTT. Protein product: CASSLGDNSYNSPLHF.

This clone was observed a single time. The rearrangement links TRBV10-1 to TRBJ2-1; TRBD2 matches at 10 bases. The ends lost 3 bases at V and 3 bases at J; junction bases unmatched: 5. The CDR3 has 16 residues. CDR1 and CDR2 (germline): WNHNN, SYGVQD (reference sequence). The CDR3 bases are TGCGCCAGCAGTGACCGGACTAGCGGAGTCTACAATGAGCAGTTCTTC. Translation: CASSDRTSGVYNEQFF.

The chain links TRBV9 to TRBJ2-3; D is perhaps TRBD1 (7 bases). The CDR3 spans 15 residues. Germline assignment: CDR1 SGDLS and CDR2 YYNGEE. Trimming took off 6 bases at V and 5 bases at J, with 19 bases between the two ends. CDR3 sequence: CASTKGGGVVDTQYF. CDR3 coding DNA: TGTGCCAGCACCAAAGGGGGCGGGGTGGTAGATACGCAGTATTTT.

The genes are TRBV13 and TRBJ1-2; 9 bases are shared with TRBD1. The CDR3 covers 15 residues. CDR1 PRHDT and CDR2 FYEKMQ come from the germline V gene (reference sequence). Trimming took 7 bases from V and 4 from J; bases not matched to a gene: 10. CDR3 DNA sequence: TGTGCCAGCAAGGGACAGGGAGGGTCTTCCTATGGCTACACCTTC. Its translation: CASKGQGGSSYGYTF.

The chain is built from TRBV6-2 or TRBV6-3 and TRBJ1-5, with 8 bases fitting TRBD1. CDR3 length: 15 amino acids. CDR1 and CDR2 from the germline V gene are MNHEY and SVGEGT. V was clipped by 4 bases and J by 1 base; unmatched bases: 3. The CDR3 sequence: CASSSWTGSNQPQHF. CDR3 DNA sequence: TGTGCCAGCAGTTCCTGGACAGGGAGCAATCAGCCCCAGCATTTT.

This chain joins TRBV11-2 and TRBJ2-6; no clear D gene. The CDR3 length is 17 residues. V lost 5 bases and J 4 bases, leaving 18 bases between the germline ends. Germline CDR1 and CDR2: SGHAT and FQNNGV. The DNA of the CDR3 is TGTGCCAGCAGCCCCTGGGGTTGGGGTTCGGGGGCCAACGTCCTGACTTTC. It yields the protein CASSPWGWGSGANVLTF.

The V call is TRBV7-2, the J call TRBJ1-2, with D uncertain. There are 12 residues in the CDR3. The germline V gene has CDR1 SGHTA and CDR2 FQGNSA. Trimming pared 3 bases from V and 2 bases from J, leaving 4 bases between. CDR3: CASSFGNYGYTF. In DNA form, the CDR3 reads TGTGCCAGCAGCTTCGGGAACTATGGCTACACCTTC.

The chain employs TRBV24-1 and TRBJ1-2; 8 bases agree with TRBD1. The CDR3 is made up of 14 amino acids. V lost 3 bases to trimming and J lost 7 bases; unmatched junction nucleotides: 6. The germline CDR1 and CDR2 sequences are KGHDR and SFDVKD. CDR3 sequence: CATSDPTGGSGYTF. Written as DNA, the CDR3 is TGTGCCACCAGTGATCCTACAGGGGGGTCTGGCTACACCTTC.

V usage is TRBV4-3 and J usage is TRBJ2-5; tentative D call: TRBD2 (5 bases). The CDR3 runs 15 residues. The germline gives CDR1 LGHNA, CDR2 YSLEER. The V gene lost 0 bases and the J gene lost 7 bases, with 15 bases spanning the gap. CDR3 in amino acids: CASSQDAASKATQYF. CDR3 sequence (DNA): TGCGCCAGCAGCCAAGACGCGGCTAGCAAGGCGACCCAGTACTTC.

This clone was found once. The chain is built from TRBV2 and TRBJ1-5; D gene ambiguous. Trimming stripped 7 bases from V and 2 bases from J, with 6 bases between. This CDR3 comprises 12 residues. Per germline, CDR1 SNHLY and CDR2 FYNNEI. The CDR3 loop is CASNGGNQPQHF. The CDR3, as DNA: TGTGCCAGCAACGGGGGCAATCAGCCCCAGCATTTT.

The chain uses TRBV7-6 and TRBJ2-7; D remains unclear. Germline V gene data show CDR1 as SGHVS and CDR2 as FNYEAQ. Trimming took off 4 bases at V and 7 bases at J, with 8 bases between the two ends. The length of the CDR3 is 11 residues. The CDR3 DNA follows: TGTGCCAGCAGCTCCCAGAAGGAGCAGTACTTC. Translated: CASSSQKEQYF. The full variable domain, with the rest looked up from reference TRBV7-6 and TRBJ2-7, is GAGVSQSPRYKVTKRGQDVALRCDPISGHVSLYWYRQALGQGPEFLTYFNYEAQQDKSGLPNDRFSAERPEGSISTLTIQRTEQRDSAMYRCASSSQKEQYFGPGTRLTVT.

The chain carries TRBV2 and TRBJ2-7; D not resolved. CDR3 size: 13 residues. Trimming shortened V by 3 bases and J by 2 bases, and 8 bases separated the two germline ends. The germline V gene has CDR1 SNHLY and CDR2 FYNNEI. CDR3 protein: CASSEVLAYEQYF. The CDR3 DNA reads TGTGCCAGCAGTGAGGTCCTAGCCTACGAGCAGTACTTC.

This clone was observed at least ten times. Here the CDR3 reads CASSQAQPQHF. CDR3 DNA sequence: TGTGCCAGCTCACAAGCTCAGCCCCAGCATTTT. This sequence joins TRBV6-5 and TRBJ1-5; D unclear. This CDR3 is 11 amino acids long. V was clipped by 8 bases and J by 6 bases, with 8 bases between them. Germline CDR1 and CDR2: MNHEY and SVGAGI.

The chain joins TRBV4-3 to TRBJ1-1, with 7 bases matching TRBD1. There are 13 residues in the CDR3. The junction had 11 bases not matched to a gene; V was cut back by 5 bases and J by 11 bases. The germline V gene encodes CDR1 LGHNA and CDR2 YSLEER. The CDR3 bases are TGCGCCAGCAGCAGACAGGGCGTGGTTGGGGCTTTCTTT. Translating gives CASSRQGVVGAFF.

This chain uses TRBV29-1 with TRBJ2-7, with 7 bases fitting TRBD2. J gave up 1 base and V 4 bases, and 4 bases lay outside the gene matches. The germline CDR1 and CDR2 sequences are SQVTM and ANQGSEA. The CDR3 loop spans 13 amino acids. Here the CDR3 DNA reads TGCAGCGTTGGTACCGGGGGGTCCTACGAGCAGTACTTC. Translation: CSVGTGGSYEQYF.